A single sample gave rise to the 29 T cell receptor beta chains below, sequenced in a study of Ad26.COV2.S vaccination and SARS-CoV-2 variants. Treatment reported: roughly 18 received Ad26.COV2.S at low or high dose, single or two shots; roughly 5 received placebo; per-sample allocation not given. Following the first vaccine or placebo injection, samples were taken on day 63. TCRdb keeps only in-frame clones here, not all; method: immunoSEQ multiplex PCR. The data hold about 680,000 clones, with roughly 90% observed a single time. Material: peripheral blood, obtained in a trial of Ad26.COV2.S vaccine versus placebo. These receptors came from a person aged 18-65 years who received the Ad26.COV2.S COVID-19 vaccine or a placebo.

This sequence joins TRBV2 and TRBJ2-5; the D is unclear. The ends were cut back, 7 bases at V and 6 bases at J, with 15 bases in the middle. The CDR3 is 13 residues long. Germline loops: CDR1 SNHLY, CDR2 FYNNEI. CDR3 loop: CASNPGPIQTQYF. The CDR3 DNA follows: TGTGCCAGCAACCCAGGCCCCATTCAGACCCAGTACTTC.

The rearrangement links TRBV13 to TRBJ2-7; 9 nucleotides line up with TRBD2. The V and J ends lost 1 base and 1 base, in that order; junction bases with no gene match: 8. The CDR3 runs 17 residues. Germline CDR1 reads PRHDT; CDR2 reads FYEKMQ (reference sequence). The CDR3: CASSLEGSGSLSYEQYF. The CDR3 DNA sequence: TGTGCCAGCAGCTTAGAGGGTAGCGGGAGTCTTTCCTACGAGCAGTACTTC.

The chain carries TRBV3-1 (or the pseudogene TRBV3-2) and TRBJ2-7, with D possibly TRBD2 on 5 matching bases. Trimming cost V 4 bases and J 1 base, with 14 bases left between them. CDR3 size: 15 residues. Germline V CDR1 and CDR2: LGHDT, YNNKEL (reference sequence). CDR3 loop: CASSPRGERSYEQYF. The CDR3 nucleotides read TGTGCCAGCAGCCCACGGGGAGAAAGGTCCTACGAGCAGTACTTC.

The CDR3 loop reads CASSLGSLGDGEYGYTF. CDR3 in DNA: TGTGCCAGCAGCTTAGGAAGTCTGGGGGACGGGGAGTATGGCTACACCTTC. This chain connects TRBV13 to TRBJ1-2; TRBD1 is a possible D gene (5 bases). CDR3 size: 17 residues. Germline loops: CDR1 PRHDT, CDR2 FYEKMQ (reference sequence). V gave up 0 bases and J gave up 5 bases, with 19 bases separating them.

This CDR3 reads CASTEGKPSNQPQHF. The CDR3 DNA sequence: TGTGCCAGCACCGAGGGTAAACCTAGCAATCAGCCCCAGCATTTT. The chain recombines TRBV6-5 with TRBJ1-5; no clear D gene. V was cut by 7 bases and J by 0 bases, with 13 bases left in between. The CDR3 length is 15 residues. The germline V gene has CDR1 MNHEY and CDR2 SVGAGI.

The V call is TRBV5-1, the J call TRBJ2-7, with 7 positions matching TRBD2. V shed 4 bases and J 5 bases; nucleotides not matched to a gene: 9. Per the germline V gene, CDR1 is SGHRS and CDR2 is YFSETQ. The CDR3 is 14 residues long. CDR3 residues: CASSLAVGGDEQYF. In DNA, the CDR3 is TGCGCCAGCAGCCTGGCGGTGGGGGGGGACGAGCAGTACTTC. Full variable domain (missing parts from reference TRBV5-1 and TRBJ2-7): KAGVTQTPRYLIKTRGQQVTLSCSPISGHRSVSWYQQTPGQGLQFLFEYFSETQRNKGNFPGRFSGRQFSNSRSEMNVSTLELGDSALYLCASSLAVGGDEQYFGPGTRLTVT.

In DNA, the CDR3 is TGTGCCACCAGTGATCCCCCAGGACTAGCGGGCAATGAGCAGTTCTTC. Protein sequence: CATSDPPGLAGNEQFF. The chain uses TRBV24-1 and TRBJ2-1; 11 nucleotides align to TRBD2. With 3 bases clipped from V and 6 bases from J, the junction kept 6 bases outside the gene matches. Germline-derived CDR1 and CDR2 are KGHDR and SFDVKD. The CDR3 runs to 16 residues.

This chain connects TRBV30 to TRBJ1-6; the match to TRBD1 covers 7 bases. V was pared by 2 bases and J by 10 bases, with 5 bases of the junction left unmatched. CDR3 size: 13 residues. CDR1 and CDR2 from the germline V gene are GTSNPN and SVGIG (reference sequence). CDR3: CAWSPGGESPLHF. CDR3 in DNA: TGTGCCTGGAGTCCAGGGGGGGAGTCACCCCTCCACTTT.

The table lists this clone with a count of one. CDR3 protein: CATAGGANEKLFF. In DNA, the CDR3 is TGTGCCACCGCAGGGGGAGCTAATGAAAAACTGTTTTTT. The V call is TRBV10-3, the J call TRBJ1-4; 7 nucleotides match TRBD1. CDR1 ENHRY and CDR2 SYGVKD come from the germline V gene. With 10 bases clipped from V and 3 bases from J, the junction kept 5 bases outside the gene matches. This CDR3 is built from 13 residues.

The V and J genes are TRBV18 and TRBJ1-6; 7 nucleotides match TRBD1. In germline, CDR1 is KGHSH, CDR2 LQKENI. Germline trimming cut 5 bases from V and 5 bases from J; bases unmatched to any gene: 6. The CDR3 sequence is 15 residues long. The CDR3: CASSERGLNNSPLHF. CDR3 DNA sequence: TGTGCCAGCTCAGAAAGGGGGCTGAATAATTCACCCCTCCACTTT.

This chain links TRBV27 with TRBJ2-6; 9 nucleotides line up with TRBD1. Trimming took 4 bases from V and 0 from J; bases not matched to a gene: 4. This CDR3 contains 17 residues. CDR1 is MNHEY, CDR2 SMNVEV, per germline (reference sequence). Written as DNA, the CDR3 is TGTGCCAGCAGTTCCGGGACAGGGCTCTCTGGGGCCAACGTCCTGACTTTC. Translated, it gives CASSSGTGLSGANVLTF.

The chain couples TRBV30 to TRBJ2-3; 9 bases map to TRBD1. This CDR3 is 15 amino acids long. Germline loops: CDR1 GTSNPN, CDR2 SVGIG (reference sequence). V shed 3 bases, J shed 3 bases, and the junction held 7 bases outside the gene matches. The CDR3 DNA is TGTGCCTGGAGCCCGGGACAGGGAGAAACAGATACGCAGTATTTT. This sequence encodes CAWSPGQGETDTQYF.

This sequence joins TRBV6-2 or TRBV6-3 and TRBJ1-1, with D perhaps TRBD1 (5 bases). Trimming left V 6 bases short and J 11 bases short, with 13 bases between. The CDR3 is 11 residues long. Germline V CDR1 and CDR2: MNHEY, SVGEGT. The CDR3 DNA sequence: TGTGCCAGCAGCATGGGAGGGGTTGCTTTCTTT. Encoded protein: CASSMGGVAFF.

This clone has only one observation. This chain connects TRBV19 to TRBJ1-2, with a possible D match to TRBD1 (5 bases). In germline, CDR1 is LNHDA, CDR2 SQIVND (reference sequence). This CDR3 is built from 11 residues. V was shortened by 6 bases and J by 8 bases, with 10 bases between the two germline ends. The CDR3 DNA reads as TGTGCCAGTAGGGGGGGAATCGGCTACACCTTC. Encoded protein: CASRGGIGYTF. The whole variable domain, filled in from reference TRBV19 and TRBJ1-2, reads DGGITQSPKYLFRKEGQNVTLSCEQNLNHDAMYWYRQDPGQGLRLIYYSQIVNDFQKGDIAEGYSVSREKKESFPLTVTSAQKNPTAFYLCASRGGIGYTFGSGTRLTVV.

The genes are TRBV2 and TRBJ1-6, with D perhaps matching TRBD1 (5 bases). V lost 4 bases and J 14 bases, leaving 24 bases between the germline ends. Germline CDR1 reads SNHLY; CDR2 reads FYNNEI. The CDR3 spans 16 residues. The CDR3 is CASSGRGQSYGSSLHF. The CDR3 nucleotides read TGTGCCAGCAGTGGTAGGGGTCAGTCTTACGGGAGCTCCCTCCACTTT.

V usage is TRBV19 and J usage is TRBJ1-2; D gene unclear. With 3 bases removed from V and 7 bases from J, the gap between germline ends came to 18 bases. The CDR3 spans 15 residues. Looked up from germline, CDR1 is LNHDA and CDR2 is SQIVND (reference sequence). For the CDR3, the DNA is TGTGCCAGTAGTATCCGAGGAGGCCTCTGGGGTGGCTACACCTTC. Amino acid sequence: CASSIRGGLWGGYTF.

This chain joins TRBV19 and TRBJ2-3, with a tentative D call TRBD2 (6 bases). Trimming shortened V by 1 base and J by 4 bases, and 9 bases separated the two germline ends. This CDR3 spans 14 amino acids. The germline V gene has CDR1 LNHDA and CDR2 SQIVND (reference sequence). CDR3 residues: CASSIAGAPDTQYF. CDR3 in DNA: TGTGCCAGTAGTATAGCGGGAGCTCCAGATACGCAGTATTTT.

The chain carries TRBV19 and TRBJ1-4; D is unclear. Trimming pared 2 bases from V and 6 bases from J, leaving 16 bases between. The CDR3 is 16 residues long. Per the germline V gene, CDR1 is LNHDA and CDR2 is SQIVND (reference sequence). CDR3 sequence: CASSIIIRARDEKLFF. DNA for the CDR3: TGTGCCAGTAGTATAATTATCCGGGCCCGGGATGAAAAACTGTTTTTT.

The V and J genes are TRBV5-1 and TRBJ2-7, with a tentative D call TRBD2 (6 bases). CDR1 is SGHRS and CDR2 is YFSETQ in the germline V gene. Deletions cut 2 bases from V and 0 bases from J, with 18 bases between. CDR3 size: 17 residues. The CDR3 region has the DNA TGCGCCAGCAGCTTCAGTCCTAGCGCCTTTAGCTCCTACGAGCAGTACTTC. Translated: CASSFSPSAFSSYEQYF.

The gene calls are TRBV1 and TRBJ2-7; the D segment call TRBD2 is taken from the table without a DNA check. TRBV1 is deemed a pseudogene. The CDR3 runs to 19 residues. In DNA, the CDR3 is TGCACCAGCAGCCAAGAGGGAGGTTATTCGGGAGGGCCCTCCTACGAGCAGTACTTC. Amino acids: CTSSQEGGYSGGPSYEQYF.

This clone turned up a few times. This rearrangement joins TRBV24-1 to TRBJ2-2; D possibly uses TRBD1 or TRBD2 (6 bases each). This CDR3 has 17 amino acids. Trimming took off 0 bases at V and 5 bases at J, with 15 bases between the two ends. Germline lookup yields CDR1 KGHDR and CDR2 SFDVKD. CDR3 loop: CATSDLGGGRSTGELFF. In DNA, the CDR3 is TGTGCCACCAGTGATTTGGGAGGGGGTCGTTCGACCGGGGAGCTGTTTTTT.

This clone appeared a few times. The rearrangement uses TRBV18 and TRBJ1-1; tentatively, D is TRBD1 (6 bases). The CDR3 spans 13 residues. V lost 6 bases and J 10 bases, leaving 18 bases between the germline ends. Per germline, CDR1 KGHSH and CDR2 LQKENI. CDR3 nucleotides: TGTGCCAGCTCGCAACAAGACAGGAGGAGAGCTTTCTTT. It codes for CASSQQDRRRAFF.

The chain uses TRBV18 and TRBJ1-5; 8 bases align to TRBD1. Trimming cost V 3 bases and J 5 bases; bases outside gene matches: 9. The length of the CDR3 is 16 residues. Germline CDR1 is KGHSH and CDR2 is LQKENI. This chain's CDR3 is CASSPNGQGWDQPQHF. The CDR3 region has the DNA TGTGCCAGCTCACCCAACGGACAGGGCTGGGATCAGCCCCAGCATTTT.

A single count supports this clone. The chain employs TRBV4-3 and TRBJ1-2; weak D call: TRBD1 (5 bases). CDR1 and CDR2 (germline): LGHNA, YSLEER. The CDR3 has 16 amino acids. Trimming removed 5 bases from V and 1 base from J, with 17 bases in between. Here the CDR3 reads CASSSRQGGGNYGYTF. In DNA, the CDR3 is TGCGCCAGCAGCTCAAGGCAAGGCGGGGGTAACTATGGCTACACCTTC.

J is TRBJ2-1 and V is TRBV3-1 (or the pseudogene TRBV3-2), with 11 positions matching TRBD1. V gave up 5 bases and J gave up 2 bases; unmatched junction bases: 8. This CDR3 region has 17 residues. Germline lookup yields CDR1 LGHDT and CDR2 YNNKEL (reference sequence). In nucleotides, the CDR3 is TGTGCCAGCAGCACCCGAGGGACAGGGGGGACCTACAATGAGCAGTTCTTC. This encodes CASSTRGTGGTYNEQFF.

This chain uses TRBV6-9 with TRBJ2-5; tentatively, D is TRBD1 or TRBD2 (6 bases each). This CDR3 has 16 amino acids. Per germline, CDR1 MNHGY and CDR2 SVAAGI. V was shortened by 0 bases and J by 1 base, with 12 bases between the two germline ends. The CDR3 loop is CASSYSVGGPQETQYF. CDR3 nucleotide sequence: TGTGCCAGCAGTTATTCGGTGGGGGGCCCCCAAGAGACCCAGTACTTC.

There are a few counts of this clone. As DNA, the CDR3 is TGTGCCTGGAGACCCCCCGGGGGCGGGGAGCTGTTTTTT. Translating gives CAWRPPGGGELFF. V and J are TRBV30 and TRBJ2-2; TRBD2 is a possible D gene (6 bases). Per the germline V gene, CDR1 is GTSNPN and CDR2 is SVGIG (reference sequence). The ends were cut back, 3 bases at V and 7 bases at J, with 12 bases in the middle. The CDR3 is 13 residues long.

This chain joins TRBV19 and TRBJ1-5; the D gene is possibly TRBD1 (6 bases). Trimming removed 5 bases from V and 7 bases from J, with 21 bases in between. There are 16 residues in the CDR3. The germline V gene has CDR1 LNHDA and CDR2 SQIVND (reference sequence). CDR3 DNA sequence: TGTGCCAGTAGTCCACAGGGAACTCAAATAAGGCAGCCCCAGCATTTT. It encodes CASSPQGTQIRQPQHF. The variable domain in full, with the rest retrieved from reference TRBV19 and TRBJ1-5, is DGGITQSPKYLFRKEGQNVTLSCEQNLNHDAMYWYRQDPGQGLRLIYYSQIVNDFQKGDIAEGYSVSREKKESFPLTVTSAQKNPTAFYLCASSPQGTQIRQPQHFGDGTRLSIL.

The gene calls are TRBV27 and TRBJ2-7; the D gene is possibly TRBD1 (5 bases). Trimming pared 2 bases from V and 1 base from J, leaving 9 bases between. Germline V gene lookup returns CDR1 MNHEY and CDR2 SMNVEV (reference sequence). The CDR3 contains 14 residues. CDR3 in DNA: TGTGCCAGCAGTTTAAAGGGGTATTCCTACGAGCAGTACTTC. Its protein is CASSLKGYSYEQYF.